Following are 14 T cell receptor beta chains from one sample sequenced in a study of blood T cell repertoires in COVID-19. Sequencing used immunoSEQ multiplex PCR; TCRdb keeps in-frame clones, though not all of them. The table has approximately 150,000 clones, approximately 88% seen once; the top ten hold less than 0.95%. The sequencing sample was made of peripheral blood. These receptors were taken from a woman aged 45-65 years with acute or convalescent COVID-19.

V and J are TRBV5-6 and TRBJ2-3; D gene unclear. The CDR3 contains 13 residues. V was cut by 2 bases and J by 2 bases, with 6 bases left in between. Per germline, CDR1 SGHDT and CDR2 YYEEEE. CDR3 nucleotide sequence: TGTGCCAGCAGCTTAGCGTCCACAGATACGCAGTATTTT. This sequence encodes CASSLASTDTQYF.

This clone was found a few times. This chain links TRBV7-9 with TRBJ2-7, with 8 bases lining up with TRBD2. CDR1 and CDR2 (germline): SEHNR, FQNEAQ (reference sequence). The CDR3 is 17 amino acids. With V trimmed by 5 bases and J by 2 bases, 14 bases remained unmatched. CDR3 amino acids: CASSPRLGLAGPYEQYF. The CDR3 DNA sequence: TGTGCCAGCAGCCCCCGGTTGGGTCTAGCGGGCCCCTACGAGCAGTACTTC.

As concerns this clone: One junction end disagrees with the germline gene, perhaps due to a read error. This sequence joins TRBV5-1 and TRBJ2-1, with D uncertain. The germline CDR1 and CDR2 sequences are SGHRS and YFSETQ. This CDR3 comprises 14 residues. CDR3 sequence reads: CASSLEPSSNEQFF. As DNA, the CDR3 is TGCGCCAGCAGCTTGGAGCCTTCCTCCAATGAGCAGTTCTTC.

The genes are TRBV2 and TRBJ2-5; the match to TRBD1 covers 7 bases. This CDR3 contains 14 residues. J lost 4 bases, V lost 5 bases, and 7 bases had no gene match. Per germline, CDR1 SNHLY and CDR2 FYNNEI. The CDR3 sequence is CASSLTGTAETQYF. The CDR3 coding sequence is TGTGCCAGCAGTTTGACAGGGACAGCAGAGACCCAGTACTTC.

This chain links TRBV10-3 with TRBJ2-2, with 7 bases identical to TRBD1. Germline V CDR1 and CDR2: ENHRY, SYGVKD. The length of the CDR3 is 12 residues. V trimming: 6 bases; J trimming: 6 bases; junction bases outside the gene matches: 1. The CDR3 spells CAIRTGSGELFF. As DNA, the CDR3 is TGTGCCATCAGGACAGGGTCCGGGGAGCTGTTTTTT.

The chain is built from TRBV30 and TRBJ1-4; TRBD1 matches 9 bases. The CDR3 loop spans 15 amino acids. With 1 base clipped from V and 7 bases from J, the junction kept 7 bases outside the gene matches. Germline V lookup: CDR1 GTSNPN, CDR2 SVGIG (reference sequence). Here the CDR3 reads CAWSGDRDRGEKLFF. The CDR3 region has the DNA TGTGCCTGGAGTGGGGACAGGGACCGAGGTGAAAAACTGTTTTTT.

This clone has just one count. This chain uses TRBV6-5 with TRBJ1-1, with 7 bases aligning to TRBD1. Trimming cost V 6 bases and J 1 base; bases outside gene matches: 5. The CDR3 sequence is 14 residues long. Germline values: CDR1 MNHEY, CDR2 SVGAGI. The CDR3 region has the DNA TGTGCCAGCAGAGAGGGACAGCAGAACACTGAAGCTTTCTTT. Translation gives CASREGQQNTEAFF.

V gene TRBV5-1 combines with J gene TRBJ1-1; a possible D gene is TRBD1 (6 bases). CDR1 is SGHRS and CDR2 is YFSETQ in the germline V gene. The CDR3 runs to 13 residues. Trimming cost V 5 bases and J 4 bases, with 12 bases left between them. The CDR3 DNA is TGCGCCAGCAGGCCGGCAGGGGCCACTGAAGCTTTCTTT. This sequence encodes CASRPAGATEAFF.

The CDR3 nucleotides are TGCGCCAGCAGCTTGGGACTGAGAAGCACAGATACGCAGTATTTT. Amino acids: CASSLGLRSTDTQYF. This chain connects TRBV5-1 to TRBJ2-3; D uncertain. The V gene's germline CDR1 is SGHRS and CDR2 YFSETQ. The length of the CDR3 is 15 residues. V was trimmed by 0 bases and J by 0 bases, leaving 8 bases between them.

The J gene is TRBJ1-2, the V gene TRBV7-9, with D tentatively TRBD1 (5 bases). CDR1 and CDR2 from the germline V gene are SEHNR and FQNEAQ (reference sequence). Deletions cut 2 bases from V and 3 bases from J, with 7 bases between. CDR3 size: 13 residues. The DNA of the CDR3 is TGTGCCAGCAGCTTATTCAGGGACTATGGCTACACCTTC. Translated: CASSLFRDYGYTF.

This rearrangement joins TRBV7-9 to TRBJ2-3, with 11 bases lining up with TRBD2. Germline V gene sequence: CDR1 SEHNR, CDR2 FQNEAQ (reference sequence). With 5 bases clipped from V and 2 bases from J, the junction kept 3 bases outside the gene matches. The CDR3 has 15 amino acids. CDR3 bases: TGTGCCAGCAGCCGACTAGCGGGGTACACAGATACGCAGTATTTT. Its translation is CASSRLAGYTDTQYF.

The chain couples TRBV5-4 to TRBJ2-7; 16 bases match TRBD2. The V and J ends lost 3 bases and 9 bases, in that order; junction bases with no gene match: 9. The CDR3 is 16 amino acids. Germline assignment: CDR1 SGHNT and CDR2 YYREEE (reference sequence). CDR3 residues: CASSSGTSGRAGGQYF. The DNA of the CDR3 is TGTGCCAGCAGCTCCGGGACTAGCGGGAGGGCCGGGGGGCAGTACTTC.

CDR3 nucleotides: TGTGCCAGCAGCCAAGAATCGGGACAAGGAGGGGAGCTGTTTTTT. Translation gives CASSQESGQGGELFF. The gene calls are TRBV4-2 and TRBJ2-2, with D maybe TRBD1 (6 bases). From germline, CDR1 is LGHNA and CDR2 YNFKEQ. The CDR3 is made up of 15 amino acids. Trimming cost V 0 bases and J 8 bases, with 13 bases left between them.

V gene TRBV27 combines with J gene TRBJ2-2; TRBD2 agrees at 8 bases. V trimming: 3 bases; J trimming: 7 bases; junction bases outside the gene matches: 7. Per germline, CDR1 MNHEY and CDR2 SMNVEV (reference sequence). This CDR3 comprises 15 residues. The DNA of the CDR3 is TGTGCCAGCAGTTTTTCCGGACTAGCAATCGGGGAGCTGTTTTTT. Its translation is CASSFSGLAIGELFF.